What follows are 10 T cell receptor beta chains derived from one specimen sequenced in a study of liver allograft versus peripheral blood T cells. The overall study: Intrahepatic T cell receptor repertoires from transplanted livers were compared against repertoires in recipients' peripheral blood.

Each CDR3 protein gets one entry after TCRdb re-called the reads with MiXCR. The sample contains about 5,200 distinct CDR3 sequences, under 20% of which appear only once. Receptors originate from a human patient who had a liver transplant. Some T cells may have come from the graft donor.

Regarding this clonotype: A clone one base away is much larger, so this may be a read error. The chain joins TRBV6-6 to TRBJ1-1; D unresolved. Per germline, CDR1 MNHNY and CDR2 SVGAGI (reference sequence). Trimming took 0 bases from V and 1 from J, leaving 3 bases between them. This CDR3 comprises 13 residues. CDR3 in DNA: TGTGCCAGCAGTTACTCGGAGAACACTGAAGCTTTCTTT. Translation: CASSYSENTEAFF.

This clonotype was counted ten times or more. The rearrangement joins TRBV6-5 to TRBJ2-3; TRBD2 is a possible D gene (5 bases). Trimming took 3 bases from V and 6 from J, leaving 13 bases between them. Germline assignment: CDR1 MNHEY and CDR2 SVGAGI. This CDR3 comprises 14 residues. The CDR3 region has the DNA TGTGCCAGCAGTTATTTTAGTGGCGGGGATACGCAGTATTTT. The encoded protein is CASSYFSGGDTQYF.

This clonotype was detected many times. The V call is TRBV27, the J call TRBJ2-4; TRBD1 matches at 9 bases. The CDR3 is made up of 15 amino acids. Germline values: CDR1 MNHEY, CDR2 SMNVEV (reference sequence). Unmatched junction bases numbered 10, after V lost 5 bases and J lost 8 bases. The CDR3 reads CASSTLRDREDIQYF. As DNA, the CDR3 is TGTGCCAGCAGTACCCTTCGGGACAGGGAGGACATTCAGTACTTC.

This clonotype was counted many times. The chain employs TRBV13 and TRBJ2-7; possible D gene TRBD1, 5 bases. The V end was cut by 4 bases, the J end by 2 bases, with 15 bases between. The germline V gene has CDR1 PRHDT and CDR2 FYEKMQ (reference sequence). The CDR3 length is 15 residues. The CDR3 loop reads CASSSQGVGTYEQYF. The CDR3, as DNA: TGTGCCAGCAGCTCCCAGGGTGTGGGAACCTACGAGCAGTACTTC. The variable domain in full, with the rest retrieved from reference TRBV13 and TRBJ2-7, is AAGVIQSPRHLIKEKRETATLKCYPIPRHDTVYWYQQGPGQDPQFLISFYEKMQSDKGSIPDRFSAQQFSDYHSELNMSSLELGDSALYFCASSSQGVGTYEQYFGPGTRLTVT.

The chain combines TRBV5-1 with TRBJ2-7; possibly TRBD1 for D (6 bases). With 0 bases removed from V and 0 bases from J, the gap between germline ends came to 7 bases. CDR1 SGHRS and CDR2 YFSETQ come from the germline V gene. CDR3 length: 14 residues. Here the CDR3 DNA reads TGCGCCAGCAGCTTGGGACAGGCCTCCTACGAGCAGTACTTC. It yields the protein CASSLGQASYEQYF.

The chain carries TRBV30 and TRBJ2-7; maybe TRBD1 (5 bases). Germline CDR1 is GTSNPN and CDR2 is SVGIG (reference sequence). The V end was cut by 7 bases, the J end by 3 bases, with 16 bases between. This CDR3 contains 13 residues. The CDR3 reads CASVDTLLYEQYF. CDR3 DNA sequence: TGTGCCTCGGTGGACACACTACTCTACGAGCAGTACTTC.

There are a few counts of this clonotype. The chain recombines TRBV9 with TRBJ1-1, with D maybe TRBD1 (5 bases). This CDR3 spans 14 amino acids. V lost 2 bases and J 8 bases, leaving 16 bases between the germline ends. The V gene's germline CDR1 is SGDLS and CDR2 YYNGEE. CDR3 nucleotides: TGTGCCAGCAGCGTCGGGACGGCAGTCTCCGAAGCTTTCTTT. Encoded protein: CASSVGTAVSEAFF.

In this sample, this clonotype turned up many times. The chain links TRBV28 to TRBJ2-3, with TRBD1 matching 9 bases. The junction had 7 bases not matched to a gene; V was cut back by 6 bases and J by 6 bases. Per germline, CDR1 MDHEN and CDR2 SYDVKM. The CDR3 contains 14 residues. Here the CDR3 reads CASRRTGEGDTQYF. The CDR3 nucleotides read TGTGCCAGCAGGAGGACAGGGGAGGGGGATACGCAGTATTTT.

The gene calls are TRBV5-1 and TRBJ2-5; 16 nucleotides match TRBD2. CDR1 and CDR2 (germline): SGHRS, YFSETQ. Trimming cost V 3 bases and J 2 bases; bases outside gene matches: 7. The CDR3 runs 18 residues. CDR3 loop: CASSSGLAGGFSQETQYF. CDR3 DNA sequence: TGCGCCAGCAGCTCGGGACTAGCGGGGGGGTTTAGTCAAGAGACCCAGTACTTC. Using reference TRBV5-1 and TRBJ2-5 for the parts outside the CDR3, the full variable domain is KAGVTQTPRYLIKTRGQQVTLSCSPISGHRSVSWYQQTPGQGLQFLFEYFSETQRNKGNFPGRFSGRQFSNSRSEMNVSTLELGDSALYLCASSSGLAGGFSQETQYFGPGTRLLVL.

At least ten counts were recorded for this clonotype. This sequence joins TRBV6-2 or TRBV6-3 and TRBJ1-5; 11 bases are a match to TRBD1. J lost 5 bases, V lost 6 bases, and 9 bases had no gene match. The V gene's germline CDR1 is MNHEY and CDR2 SVGEGT. CDR3 length: 16 residues. The CDR3 protein is CASRRDRGYSDQPQHF. In nucleotides, the CDR3 is TGTGCCAGCAGGCGGGACAGGGGGTATAGTGATCAGCCCCAGCATTTT.